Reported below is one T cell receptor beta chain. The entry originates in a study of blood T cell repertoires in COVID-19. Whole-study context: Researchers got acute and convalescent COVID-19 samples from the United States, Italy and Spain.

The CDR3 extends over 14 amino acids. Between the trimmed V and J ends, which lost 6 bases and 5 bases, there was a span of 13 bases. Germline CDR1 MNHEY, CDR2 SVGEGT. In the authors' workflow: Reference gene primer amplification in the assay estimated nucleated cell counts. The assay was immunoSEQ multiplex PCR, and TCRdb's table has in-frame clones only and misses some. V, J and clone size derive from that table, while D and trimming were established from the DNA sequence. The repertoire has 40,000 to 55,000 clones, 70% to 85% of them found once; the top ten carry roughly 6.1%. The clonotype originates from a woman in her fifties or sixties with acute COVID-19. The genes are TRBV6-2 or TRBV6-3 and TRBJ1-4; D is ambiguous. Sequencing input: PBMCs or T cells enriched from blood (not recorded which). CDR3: CASSSFTQNEKLFF. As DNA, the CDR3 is TGTGCCAGCAGCTCTTTCACGCAGAATGAAAAACTGTTTTTT.